The rows below give T cell receptor beta chains drawn from one sample of a study of T cell responses to AZD1222 COVID-19 vaccine. Using immunoSEQ multiplex PCR, the repertoire was profiled, and TCRdb retains in-frame clones only, with some absent. The sample includes approximately 70,000 clones, over 70% of them seen just once. Sequenced material: peripheral blood, taken 28 days after the second AZD1222 dose. These receptors came from an adult who received the AZD1222 COVID-19 vaccine. The CDR3 runs from the conserved cysteine through the conserved F or W. Fields, in order: J gene, V gene, D gene, CDR3 length, clone size, CDR3 DNA, CDR3 protein. D genes are given only for firm matches. Rows give clone size only sometimes, using once, few, many, or a class for an expanded clone.

j_call: TRBJ1-2
v_call: TRBV11-2
d_call: NA
cdr3_length: 13
clone_size: NA
cdr3_nt: TGTGCCAGCAGCTCCGTCCGCGGGGGTGGCTACACCTTC
cdr3_aa: CASSSVRGGGYTF

j_call: TRBJ1-6
v_call: TRBV11-1
d_call: TRBD1
cdr3_length: 13
clone_size: NA
cdr3_nt: TGTGCCAGCGGATGGACAGGGACCTCACCCCTCCACTTT
cdr3_aa: CASGWTGTSPLHF

j_call: TRBJ1-4
v_call: TRBV9
d_call: TRBD1
cdr3_length: 15
clone_size: NA
cdr3_nt: TGTGCCAGCAGCGCCGGAGGGGGCCTAGGTGAAAAACTGTTTTTT
cdr3_aa: CASSAGGGLGEKLFF

j_call: TRBJ2-3
v_call: TRBV5-1
d_call: TRBD2
cdr3_length: 16
clone_size: NA
cdr3_nt: TGCGCCAGCAGTCCCACTAGCGGAGCTAGCACAGATACGCAGTATTTT
cdr3_aa: CASSPTSGASTDTQYF

j_call: TRBJ1-1
v_call: TRBV29-1
d_call: TRBD1
cdr3_length: 14
clone_size: NA
cdr3_nt: TGCAGCGTTGAAACCGGGACAGTCTTCGGCGAAGCTTTCTTT
cdr3_aa: CSVETGTVFGEAFF

j_call: TRBJ2-2
v_call: TRBV5-6
d_call: NA
cdr3_length: 14
clone_size: NA
cdr3_nt: TGTGCCAGCAGCTTGATGGCGAACACCGGGGAGCTGTTTTTT
cdr3_aa: CASSLMANTGELFF

j_call: TRBJ2-7
v_call: TRBV2
d_call: TRBD1
cdr3_length: 15
clone_size: NA
cdr3_nt: TGTGCCAGCAGACCCGGACAGGGGCCCTACTACGAGCAGTACTTC
cdr3_aa: CASRPGQGPYYEQYF

j_call: TRBJ1-2
v_call: TRBV19
d_call: NA
cdr3_length: 13
clone_size: NA
cdr3_nt: TGTGCCAGTAGTATGGGGCGGGAATATGGCTACACCTTC
cdr3_aa: CASSMGREYGYTF

j_call: TRBJ1-1
v_call: TRBV18
d_call: NA
cdr3_length: 15
clone_size: NA
cdr3_nt: TGTGCCAGCTCACCACCGAGCAGCACAGACACTGAAGCTTTCTTT
cdr3_aa: CASSPPSSTDTEAFF

j_call: TRBJ1-1
v_call: TRBV5-1
d_call: NA
cdr3_length: 13
clone_size: NA
cdr3_nt: TGCGCCAGCAGCTTGGGGCAGATCAGTGAAGCTTTCTTT
cdr3_aa: CASSLGQISEAFF

j_call: TRBJ2-3
v_call: TRBV4-3
d_call: NA
cdr3_length: 14
clone_size: NA
cdr3_nt: TGCGCCAGCAGCCAAGTAGTGGGAAAAGATACGCAGTATTTT
cdr3_aa: CASSQVVGKDTQYF

j_call: TRBJ2-7
v_call: TRBV7-9
d_call: NA
cdr3_length: 15
clone_size: NA
cdr3_nt: TGTGCCAGCAGCGTTCCCGGGGGCGGGGCTTACGAGCAGTACTTC
cdr3_aa: CASSVPGGGAYEQYF

j_call: TRBJ1-1
v_call: TRBV5-1
d_call: NA
cdr3_length: 14
clone_size: NA
cdr3_nt: TGCGCCAGCAGCTTGGGTGCTTGGGACACTGAAGCTTTCTTT
cdr3_aa: CASSLGAWDTEAFF

j_call: TRBJ1-2
v_call: TRBV5-1
d_call: NA
cdr3_length: 14
clone_size: NA
cdr3_nt: TGCGCCAGCAGCTTGGACAGTAACACATATGGCTACACCTTC
cdr3_aa: CASSLDSNTYGYTF

j_call: TRBJ2-7
v_call: TRBV7-8
d_call: NA
cdr3_length: 15
clone_size: few
cdr3_nt: TGTGCCAGCAGCTTAACATCAGGGTTCTCCTACGAGCAGTACTTC
cdr3_aa: CASSLTSGFSYEQYF

j_call: TRBJ2-5
v_call: TRBV6-6
d_call: NA
cdr3_length: 14
clone_size: few
cdr3_nt: TGTGCCAGCAGTTACTCCCAGAGCCAAGAGACCCAGTACTTC
cdr3_aa: CASSYSQSQETQYF

j_call: TRBJ1-1
v_call: TRBV19
d_call: NA
cdr3_length: 14
clone_size: NA
cdr3_nt: TGTGCCAGTAGTATGATTGGAGGAAACACTGAAGCTTTCTTT
cdr3_aa: CASSMIGGNTEAFF

j_call: TRBJ1-2
v_call: TRBV30
d_call: NA
cdr3_length: 14
clone_size: NA
cdr3_nt: TGTGCCTGGAGTGCCTCTTCGGATACTTATGGCTACACCTTC
cdr3_aa: CAWSASSDTYGYTF

j_call: TRBJ2-5
v_call: TRBV6-2/TRBV6-3
d_call: NA
cdr3_length: 17
clone_size: NA
cdr3_nt: TGTGCCAGCAGTTACTCGGGTACTAGCCTAGGAAAAGAGACCCAGTACTTC
cdr3_aa: CASSYSGTSLGKETQYF

j_call: TRBJ1-3
v_call: TRBV5-1
d_call: NA
cdr3_length: 12
clone_size: NA
cdr3_nt: TGCGCCAGCACAGGGTCCGGAAACACCATATATTTT
cdr3_aa: CASTGSGNTIYF

j_call: TRBJ1-4
v_call: TRBV29-1
d_call: NA
cdr3_length: 12
clone_size: NA
cdr3_nt: TGCAGCGTTGTGGGGACTAATGAAAAACTGTTTTTT
cdr3_aa: CSVVGTNEKLFF

j_call: TRBJ2-5
v_call: TRBV7-2
d_call: NA
cdr3_length: 15
clone_size: NA
cdr3_nt: TGTGCCAGCAGCTTAGTTGATACTAGCATCGAGACCCAGTACTTC
cdr3_aa: CASSLVDTSIETQYF

j_call: TRBJ1-3
v_call: TRBV11-2
d_call: TRBD1
cdr3_length: 15
clone_size: NA
cdr3_nt: TGTGCCAGCAGCTTATCGGGACAGTCTGGAAACACCATATATTTT
cdr3_aa: CASSLSGQSGNTIYF

j_call: TRBJ2-7
v_call: TRBV14
d_call: NA
cdr3_length: 15
clone_size: NA
cdr3_nt: TGTGCCAGCAGCCACCCCGCCCGGACCTCGGGGGAGCAGTACTTC
cdr3_aa: CASSHPARTSGEQYF

j_call: TRBJ1-6
v_call: TRBV11-3
d_call: NA
cdr3_length: 14
clone_size: few
cdr3_nt: TGTGCCAGCAGCGAGGGACACACAAATTCACCCCTCCACTTT
cdr3_aa: CASSEGHTNSPLHF

j_call: TRBJ2-3
v_call: TRBV5-1
d_call: NA
cdr3_length: 14
clone_size: NA
cdr3_nt: TGCGCCAGCAGCTTGGGGGATGTAGCAGATACGCAGTATTTT
cdr3_aa: CASSLGDVADTQYF